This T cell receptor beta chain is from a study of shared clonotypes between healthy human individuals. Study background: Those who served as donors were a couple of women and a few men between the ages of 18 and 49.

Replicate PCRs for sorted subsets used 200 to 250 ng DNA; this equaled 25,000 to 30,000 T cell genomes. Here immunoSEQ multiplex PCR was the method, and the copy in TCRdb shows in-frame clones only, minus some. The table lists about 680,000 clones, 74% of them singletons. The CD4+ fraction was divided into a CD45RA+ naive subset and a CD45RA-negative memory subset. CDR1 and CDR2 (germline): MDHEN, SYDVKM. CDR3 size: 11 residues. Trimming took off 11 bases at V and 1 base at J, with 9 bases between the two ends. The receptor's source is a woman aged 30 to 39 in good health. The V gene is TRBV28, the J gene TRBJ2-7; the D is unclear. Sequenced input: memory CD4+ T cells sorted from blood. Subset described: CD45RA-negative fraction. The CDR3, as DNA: TGTGCCGCTGCTAGGTCCTACGAGCAGTACTTC. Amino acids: CAAARSYEQYF.